A single sample gave rise to the 18 T cell receptor beta chains below, sequenced in a study of a mutant IDH1 vaccine in newly diagnosed glioma. These TCRs are of unknown antigen specificity. Method: immunoSEQ multiplex PCR; TCRdb's copy keeps in-frame clones and lacks some. This sample yields approximately 41,000 clones, of which more than 60% are seen a single time; approximately 6.7% belongs to the top ten. The time point: week 23, last vaccination. What each vaccine dose contained was 300 ug of mutant IDH1 20-mer peptide, accompanied by topical imiquimod. Material: PBMCs, obtained from a glioma patient whose treatment included an IDH1 peptide vaccine. The origin of the receptors is a woman in her thirties or forties with glioma. Some clones in this sample may be carry-over from other donors' samples.

The chain combines TRBV4-3 with TRBJ1-2; no clear D. V lost 0 bases to trimming and J lost 1 base, with 12 bases between them. Germline CDR1 reads LGHNA; CDR2 reads YSLEER. The CDR3 consists of 16 residues. This CDR3 is CASSQDTLGNNYGYTF. CDR3 DNA sequence: TGCGCCAGCAGCCAAGATACTTTAGGGAATAACTATGGCTACACCTTC.

The chain combines TRBV6-6 with TRBJ1-5; a weak D match, TRBD1 (6 bases). CDR1 MNHNY and CDR2 SVGAGI come from the germline V gene (reference sequence). The CDR3 spans 15 residues. Trimming stripped 5 bases from V and 11 bases from J, with 22 bases between. The CDR3: CASSPTSGRGGTQHF. The CDR3 region has the DNA TGTGCCAGCAGTCCCACCTCCGGCAGGGGAGGTACCCAGCATTTT.

The J gene is TRBJ2-1, the V gene TRBV13; 7 nucleotides line up with TRBD1. The V segment lost 5 bases and the J segment 9 bases; nucleotides outside the gene matches: 7. This CDR3 is built from 13 residues. Per the germline V gene, CDR1 is PRHDT and CDR2 is FYEKMQ (reference sequence). This chain's CDR3 is CASSGDREPEQFF. The CDR3 DNA is TGTGCCAGCAGCGGTGACAGGGAACCTGAGCAGTTCTTC.

The V call is TRBV7-2, the J call TRBJ1-1; D gene unclear. V lost 5 bases and J 8 bases, leaving 12 bases between the germline ends. The germline CDR1 and CDR2 sequences are SGHTA and FQGNSA. The length of the CDR3 is 12 residues. The chain's CDR3 is CASSRDLGEAFF. The DNA for the CDR3 is TGTGCCAGCAGCCGTGATCTGGGGGAAGCTTTCTTT.

The chain links TRBV6-5 to TRBJ2-2, with a weak D call TRBD2 (5 bases). The germline V gene encodes CDR1 MNHEY and CDR2 SVGAGI. V was clipped by 4 bases and J by 0 bases, with 9 bases between them. The length of the CDR3 is 15 residues. CDR3 amino acids: CASSWAGTNTGELFF. CDR3 bases: TGTGCCAGCAGTTGGGCGGGCACGAACACCGGGGAGCTGTTTTTT.

V and J are TRBV2 and TRBJ1-5; D is unclear. The ends were cut back, 5 bases at V and 11 bases at J, with 13 bases in the middle. Germline CDR1 and CDR2: SNHLY and FYNNEI. The length of the CDR3 is 12 residues. The CDR3 DNA is TGTGCCAGCAGTACGCGGCCGCAGGCCCAGCATTTT. This gives the protein CASSTRPQAQHF.

The V call is TRBV27, the J call TRBJ2-7; TRBD2 matches 7 bases. Germline V gene lookup returns CDR1 MNHEY and CDR2 SMNVEV (reference sequence). This CDR3 is built from 13 residues. V dropped 6 bases and J dropped 4; count of bases not matched to a gene: 6. CDR3 DNA: TGTGCCAGCAGGTTGGCTAGCGGATACGAGCAGTACTTC. Its protein product is CASRLASGYEQYF.

For this clone: Other DNA sequences in this sample translate to the same CDR3. This rearrangement joins TRBV29-1 to TRBJ1-1; D gene unclear. V dropped 6 bases and J dropped 8 bases, with 10 bases sitting between them. Germline assignment: CDR1 SQVTM and CDR2 ANQGSEA. This CDR3 spans 10 amino acids. The CDR3 nucleotides are TGCAGCGTAGGCCAATCCGAAGCTTTCTTT. The encoded protein is CSVGQSEAFF.

This chain links TRBV6-5 with TRBJ2-4, with 8 positions matching TRBD1. V trimming: 6 bases; J trimming: 3 bases; junction bases outside the gene matches: 7. The germline CDR1 and CDR2 sequences are MNHEY and SVGAGI. The CDR3 consists of 15 residues. The CDR3 protein is CASRPGQAGKNIQYF. CDR3 bases: TGTGCCAGCAGGCCGGGACAGGCCGGCAAAAACATTCAGTACTTC.

The chain is built from TRBV29-1 and TRBJ2-7; D ambiguous. The CDR3 is 13 residues long. V lost 3 bases to trimming and J lost 2 bases, with 11 bases between them. In germline, CDR1 is SQVTM, CDR2 ANQGSEA. This chain's CDR3 is CSVETGPTYEQYF. CDR3 in DNA: TGCAGCGTTGAGACCGGGCCAACCTACGAGCAGTACTTC.

V is TRBV6-5 and J is TRBJ2-3; the D gene is possibly TRBD1 (5 bases). The CDR3 sequence is 15 residues long. The V gene's germline CDR1 is MNHEY and CDR2 SVGAGI. V lost 7 bases to trimming and J lost 1 base, with 15 bases between them. DNA for the CDR3: TGTGCCAGCACCGATGAACCCAGGGGCACAGATACGCAGTATTTT. Translated, it gives CASTDEPRGTDTQYF.

This rearrangement joins TRBV10-3 to TRBJ1-5; TRBD1 agrees at 8 bases. The germline V gene has CDR1 ENHRY and CDR2 SYGVKD. Unmatched junction bases numbered 9, after V lost 6 bases and J lost 5 bases. The CDR3 covers 15 residues. The CDR3 sequence is CAISGTETGDQPQHF. CDR3 nucleotides: TGTGCCATCAGCGGAACCGAGACAGGGGATCAGCCCCAGCATTTT.

The rearrangement uses TRBV27 and TRBJ2-7; 7 nucleotides line up with TRBD1. The CDR3 is 15 residues long. Germline-derived CDR1 and CDR2 are MNHEY and SMNVEV (reference sequence). The V gene end was trimmed by 3 bases and the J gene end by 6 bases; junction bases not matched to a gene: 11. Here the CDR3 reads CASSFLTGFGGEQYF. In DNA form, the CDR3 reads TGTGCCAGCAGTTTCTTGACAGGGTTCGGAGGCGAGCAGTACTTC.

The chain employs TRBV19 and TRBJ1-6; D is unresolved. This CDR3 is 13 amino acids long. Trimming took 9 bases from V and 8 from J, leaving 14 bases between them. Looked up from germline, CDR1 is LNHDA and CDR2 is SQIVND (reference sequence). Here the CDR3 reads CASPPGSHSPLHF. Here the CDR3 DNA reads TGTGCCAGCCCCCCGGGGTCTCATTCACCCCTCCACTTT.

The gene calls are TRBV19 and TRBJ1-1; D is possibly TRBD1 (5 bases). The CDR3 loop spans 15 amino acids. V gave up 3 bases and J gave up 7 bases, with 18 bases separating them. Per the germline V gene, CDR1 is LNHDA and CDR2 is SQIVND (reference sequence). Here the CDR3 reads CASSIDLGLGGEAFF. The CDR3 DNA sequence: TGTGCCAGTAGTATCGACTTGGGGCTTGGCGGTGAAGCTTTCTTT. Complete variable domain (other parts from reference TRBV19 and TRBJ1-1): DGGITQSPKYLFRKEGQNVTLSCEQNLNHDAMYWYRQDPGQGLRLIYYSQIVNDFQKGDIAEGYSVSREKKESFPLTVTSAQKNPTAFYLCASSIDLGLGGEAFFGQGTRLTVV.

The V call is TRBV13, the J call TRBJ1-1, with D possibly being TRBD1 (5 bases). CDR3 length equals 18 residues. Germline V gene sequence: CDR1 PRHDT, CDR2 FYEKMQ (reference sequence). The V end was cut by 5 bases, the J end by 4 bases, with 26 bases between. In DNA, the CDR3 is TGTGCCAGCAGCCCCTACTCTGGGACCGCCCGGGGAAGCACTGAAGCTTTCTTT. Its protein is CASSPYSGTARGSTEAFF. The complete variable domain, with remaining parts taken from reference TRBV13 and TRBJ1-1, reads AAGVIQSPRHLIKEKRETATLKCYPIPRHDTVYWYQQGPGQDPQFLISFYEKMQSDKGSIPDRFSAQQFSDYHSELNMSSLELGDSALYFCASSPYSGTARGSTEAFFGQGTRLTVV.

This rearrangement joins TRBV9 to TRBJ1-2; possible D gene TRBD1, 5 bases. V was shortened by 3 bases and J by 5 bases, with 14 bases between the two germline ends. Germline assignment: CDR1 SGDLS and CDR2 YYNGEE. The CDR3 is 14 amino acids. The CDR3 coding sequence is TGTGCCAGCAGCGGACCGAGCGGGACGTATGGCTACACCTTC. Its protein is CASSGPSGTYGYTF.

This clone was counted between two and nine times. DNA of the CDR3: TGTGCCAGCAGCCATCCAGGGGGGGGCACTGAAGCTTTCTTT. Translating gives CASSHPGGGTEAFF. The gene calls are TRBV5-6 and TRBJ1-1, with 7 bases matching TRBD1. Germline trimming cut 4 bases from V and 4 bases from J; bases unmatched to any gene: 7. This CDR3 contains 14 residues. From germline, CDR1 is SGHDT and CDR2 YYEEEE.